This TCR beta chain is drawn from a study of T cells in localized non-small cell lung cancer. The method was immunoSEQ multiplex PCR; TCRdb's version includes in-frame clones alone and lacks a portion of them. This table has 90,000 or so clones, approximately 86% appearing once. Germline V gene lookup returns CDR1 LNHNV and CDR2 YYDKDF (reference sequence). Trimming stripped 3 bases from V and 5 bases from J, with 20 bases between. The CDR3 has 17 residues. Whole-study findings and limits: Heterogeneity remains possible, as sequencing covered one tumor region only. Elevated blood T cell density was associated with longer overall survival. It was uninvolved adjacent lung that showed the highest T cell clonality, exceeding tumor.

Note on this clone: Its antigen is not identified.

The receptor was derived from a man aged 40-75 years with stage I squamous cell lung carcinoma. The sequences come from peripheral blood, collected before any cancer treatment. The genes are TRBV15 and TRBJ1-5, with D possibly being TRBD1 (5 bases). The CDR3 bases are TGTGCCACCAGCAGGGGGGTCAACCCGCTGGGGGATCAGCCCCAGCATTTT. It yields the protein CATSRGVNPLGDQPQHF.